This T cell receptor (beta chain) derives from a study of memory CD8 T cells in hepatitis C reinfection. Looking at the study overall: Reinfection meant HCV RNA positivity after two negatives ≥60 days apart. Between 12 and 24 weeks after reinfection detection, late samples were drawn.

Germline V lookup: CDR1 SGHTS, CDR2 YDEGEE. CDR3 length: 15 amino acids. J gave up 4 bases and V 4 bases, and 9 bases lay outside the gene matches. TCRdb's copy holds only in-frame clones and misses some; the assay was immunoSEQ multiplex PCR. Of 4,000 to 6,000 clones listed, about 91% are singletons. Time point indicated: late/post reinfection, 12 to 24 weeks after detection. Sorted cells were sequenced directly ex vivo without any in vitro expansion. At all three reinfection time points, viable CD3+ CD8+ CD45RO- cells from two donors served as controls. The clonotype originates from a man in his fifties or sixties with hepatitis C virus infection. The specimen was naive CD8+ T cells sorted from blood. The chain joins TRBV5-8 to TRBJ2-7; 9 bases map to TRBD2. The CDR3 protein is CASSHGASGIYEQYF. The CDR3 coding sequence is TGTGCCAGCAGCCATGGGGCTAGCGGGATTTACGAGCAGTACTTC.